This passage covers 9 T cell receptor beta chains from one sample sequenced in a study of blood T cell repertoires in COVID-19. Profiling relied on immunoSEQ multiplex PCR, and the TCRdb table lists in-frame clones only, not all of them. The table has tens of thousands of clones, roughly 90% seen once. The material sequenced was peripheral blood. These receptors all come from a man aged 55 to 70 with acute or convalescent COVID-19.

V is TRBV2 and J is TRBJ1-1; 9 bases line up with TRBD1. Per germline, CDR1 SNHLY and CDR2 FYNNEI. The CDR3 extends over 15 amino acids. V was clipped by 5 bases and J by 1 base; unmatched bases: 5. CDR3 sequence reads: CASSFGTGRNTEAFF. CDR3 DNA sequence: TGTGCCAGCAGTTTTGGGACAGGGCGGAACACTGAAGCTTTCTTT.

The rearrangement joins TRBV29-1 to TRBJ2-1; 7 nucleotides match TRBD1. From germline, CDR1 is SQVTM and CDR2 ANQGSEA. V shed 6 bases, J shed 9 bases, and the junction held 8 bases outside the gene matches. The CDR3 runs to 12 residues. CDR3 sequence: CSVGQASGEQFF. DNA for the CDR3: TGCAGCGTAGGACAGGCATCGGGTGAGCAGTTCTTC.

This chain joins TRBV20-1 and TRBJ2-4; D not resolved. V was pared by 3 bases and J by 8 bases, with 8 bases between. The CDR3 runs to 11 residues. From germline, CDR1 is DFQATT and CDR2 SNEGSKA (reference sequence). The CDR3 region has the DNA TGCAGTGCTAGGTATATCGACATTCAGTACTTC. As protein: CSARYIDIQYF.

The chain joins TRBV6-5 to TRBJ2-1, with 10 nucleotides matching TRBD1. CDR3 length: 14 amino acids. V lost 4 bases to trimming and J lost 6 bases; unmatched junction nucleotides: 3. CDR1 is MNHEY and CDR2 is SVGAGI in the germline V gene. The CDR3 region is CASSSRTGGNEQFF. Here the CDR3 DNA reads TGTGCCAGCAGTTCTAGGACAGGGGGCAATGAGCAGTTCTTC.

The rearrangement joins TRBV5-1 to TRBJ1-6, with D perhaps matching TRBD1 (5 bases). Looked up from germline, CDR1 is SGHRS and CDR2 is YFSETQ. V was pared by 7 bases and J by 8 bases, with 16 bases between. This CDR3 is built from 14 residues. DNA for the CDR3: TGCGCCAGCGCTGCCCGGGGGGGAGATTCACCCCTCCACTTT. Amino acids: CASAARGGDSPLHF.

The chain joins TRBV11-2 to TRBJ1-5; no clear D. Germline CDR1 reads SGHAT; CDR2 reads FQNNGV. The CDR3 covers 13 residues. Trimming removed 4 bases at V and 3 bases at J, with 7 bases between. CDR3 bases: TGTGCCAGCAGCTCTACAGTCAATCAGCCCCAGCATTTT. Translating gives CASSSTVNQPQHF.

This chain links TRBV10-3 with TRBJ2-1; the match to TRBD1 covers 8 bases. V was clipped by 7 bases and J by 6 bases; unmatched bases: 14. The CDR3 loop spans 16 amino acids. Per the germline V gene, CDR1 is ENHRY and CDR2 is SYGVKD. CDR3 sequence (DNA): TGTGCCATCAATGATAGAGGACAGGGCTTACCCAATGAGCAGTTCTTC. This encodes CAINDRGQGLPNEQFF.

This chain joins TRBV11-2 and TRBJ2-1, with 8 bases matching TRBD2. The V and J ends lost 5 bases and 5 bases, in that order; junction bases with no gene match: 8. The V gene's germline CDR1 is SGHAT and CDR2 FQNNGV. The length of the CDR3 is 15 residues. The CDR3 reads CASSVRGGKNNEQFF. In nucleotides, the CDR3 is TGTGCCAGCAGCGTTCGGGGGGGAAAAAACAATGAGCAGTTCTTC.

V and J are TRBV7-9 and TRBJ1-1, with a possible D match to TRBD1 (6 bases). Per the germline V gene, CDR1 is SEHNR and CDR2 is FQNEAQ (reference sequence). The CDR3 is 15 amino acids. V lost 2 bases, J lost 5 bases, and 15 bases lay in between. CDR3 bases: TGTGCCAGCAGCTTAAAGGGGGTAGCGGGGACTGAAGCTTTCTTT. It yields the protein CASSLKGVAGTEAFF.